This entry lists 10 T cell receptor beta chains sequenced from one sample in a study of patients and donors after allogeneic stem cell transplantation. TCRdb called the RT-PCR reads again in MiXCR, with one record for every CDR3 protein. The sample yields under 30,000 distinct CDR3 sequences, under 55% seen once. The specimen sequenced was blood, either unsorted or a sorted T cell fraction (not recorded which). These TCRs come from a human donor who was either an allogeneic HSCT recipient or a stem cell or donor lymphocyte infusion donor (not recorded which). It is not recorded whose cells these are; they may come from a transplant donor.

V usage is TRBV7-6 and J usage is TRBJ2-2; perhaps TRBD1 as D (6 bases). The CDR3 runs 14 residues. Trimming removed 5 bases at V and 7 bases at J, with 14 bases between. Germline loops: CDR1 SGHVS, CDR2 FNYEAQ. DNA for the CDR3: TGTGCCAGCAGCCCCACAGGGTTGGGCGGGGAGCTGTTTTTT. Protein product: CASSPTGLGGELFF.

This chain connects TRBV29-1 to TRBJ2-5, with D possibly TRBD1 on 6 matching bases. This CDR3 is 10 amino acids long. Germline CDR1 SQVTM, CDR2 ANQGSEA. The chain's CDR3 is CRRSKGDQYF. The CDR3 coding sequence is TGCAGAAGAAGTAAGGGGGATCAGTACTTC.

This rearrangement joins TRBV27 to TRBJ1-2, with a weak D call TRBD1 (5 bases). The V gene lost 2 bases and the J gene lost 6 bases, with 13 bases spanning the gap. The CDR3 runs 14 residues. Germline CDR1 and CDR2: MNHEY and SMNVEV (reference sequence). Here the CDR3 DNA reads TGTGCCAGCAGTTTAACGTGGGACTCTAATGGCTACACCTTC. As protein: CASSLTWDSNGYTF.

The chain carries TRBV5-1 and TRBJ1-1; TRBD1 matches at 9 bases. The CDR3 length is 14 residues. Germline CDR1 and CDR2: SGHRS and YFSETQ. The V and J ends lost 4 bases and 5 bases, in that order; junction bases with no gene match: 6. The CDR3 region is CASSPNRGLTEAFF. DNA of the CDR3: TGCGCCAGCAGCCCCAACAGGGGGCTGACTGAAGCTTTCTTT. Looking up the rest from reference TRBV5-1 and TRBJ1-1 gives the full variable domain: KAGVTQTPRYLIKTRGQQVTLSCSPISGHRSVSWYQQTPGQGLQFLFEYFSETQRNKGNFPGRFSGRQFSNSRSEMNVSTLELGDSALYLCASSPNRGLTEAFFGQGTRLTVV.

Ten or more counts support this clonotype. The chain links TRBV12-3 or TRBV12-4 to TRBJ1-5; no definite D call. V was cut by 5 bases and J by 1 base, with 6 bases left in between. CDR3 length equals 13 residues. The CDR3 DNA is TGTGCCAGCAGTGGGTGGAGCAATCAGCCCCAGCATTTT. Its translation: CASSGWSNQPQHF.

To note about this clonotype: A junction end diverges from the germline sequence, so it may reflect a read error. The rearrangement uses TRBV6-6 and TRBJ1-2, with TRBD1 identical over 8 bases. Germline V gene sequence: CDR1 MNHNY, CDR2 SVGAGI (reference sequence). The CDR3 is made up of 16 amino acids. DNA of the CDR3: TGTGCCAGCAGTTACGGCCAGGGGGCAACTAACTATGGCTGCACCTTC. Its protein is CASSYGQGATNYGCTF.

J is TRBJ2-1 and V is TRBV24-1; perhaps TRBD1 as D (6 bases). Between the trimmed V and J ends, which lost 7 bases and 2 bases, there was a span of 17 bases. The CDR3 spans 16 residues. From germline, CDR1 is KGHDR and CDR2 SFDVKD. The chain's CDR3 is CATSSRTARAYNEQFF. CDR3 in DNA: TGTGCCACCAGCAGCCGGACAGCAAGGGCCTACAATGAGCAGTTCTTC.

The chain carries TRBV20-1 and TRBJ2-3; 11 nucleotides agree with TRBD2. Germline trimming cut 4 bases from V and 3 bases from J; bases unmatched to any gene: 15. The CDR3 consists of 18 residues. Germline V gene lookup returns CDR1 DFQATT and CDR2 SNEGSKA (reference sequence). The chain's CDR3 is CSATPLQGASGRTDTQYF. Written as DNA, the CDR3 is TGCAGTGCTACCCCCCTACAGGGCGCTAGCGGGAGGACAGATACGCAGTATTTT.

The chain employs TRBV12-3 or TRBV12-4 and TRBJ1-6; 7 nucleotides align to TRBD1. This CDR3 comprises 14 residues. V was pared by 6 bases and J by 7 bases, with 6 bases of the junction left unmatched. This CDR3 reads CASRDRDYNSPLHF. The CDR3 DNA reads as TGTGCCAGCAGAGACAGGGATTACAATTCACCCCTCCACTTT.

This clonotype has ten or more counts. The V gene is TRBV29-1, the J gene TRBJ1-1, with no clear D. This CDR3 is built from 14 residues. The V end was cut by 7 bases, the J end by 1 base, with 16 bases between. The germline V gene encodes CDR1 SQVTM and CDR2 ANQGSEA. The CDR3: CSAEEGPANTEAFF. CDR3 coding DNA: TGCAGCGCGGAAGAGGGCCCGGCGAACACTGAAGCTTTCTTT.